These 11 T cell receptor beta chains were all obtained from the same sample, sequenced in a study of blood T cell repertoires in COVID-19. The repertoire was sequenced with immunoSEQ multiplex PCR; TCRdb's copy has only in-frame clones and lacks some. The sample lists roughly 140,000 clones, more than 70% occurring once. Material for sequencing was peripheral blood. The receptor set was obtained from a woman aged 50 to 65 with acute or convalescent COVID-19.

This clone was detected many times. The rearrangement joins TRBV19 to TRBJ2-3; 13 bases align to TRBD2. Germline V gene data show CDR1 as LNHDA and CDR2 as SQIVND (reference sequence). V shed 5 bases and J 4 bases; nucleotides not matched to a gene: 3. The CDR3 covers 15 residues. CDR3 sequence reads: CASSGLAGAADTQYF. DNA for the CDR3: TGTGCCAGTAGTGGACTAGCGGGGGCCGCAGATACGCAGTATTTT.

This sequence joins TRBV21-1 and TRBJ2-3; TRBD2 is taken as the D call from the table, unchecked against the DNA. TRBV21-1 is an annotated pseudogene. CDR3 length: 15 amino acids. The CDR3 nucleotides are TGTGCCAGCAGCAACCTAGTACTTAGCACAGATACGCAGTATTTT. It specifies CASSNLVLSTDTQYF.

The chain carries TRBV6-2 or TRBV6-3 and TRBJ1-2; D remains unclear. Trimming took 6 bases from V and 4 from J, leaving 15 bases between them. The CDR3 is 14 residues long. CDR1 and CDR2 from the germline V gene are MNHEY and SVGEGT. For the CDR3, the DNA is TGTGCCAGCAGCCGGCCGCTGGCGGCCTATGGCTACACCTTC. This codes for CASSRPLAAYGYTF.

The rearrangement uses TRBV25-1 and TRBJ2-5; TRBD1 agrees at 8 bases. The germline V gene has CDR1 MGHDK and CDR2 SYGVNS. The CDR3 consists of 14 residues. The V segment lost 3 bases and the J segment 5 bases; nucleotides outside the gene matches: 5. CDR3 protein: CASSESGGSETQYF. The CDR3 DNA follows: TGTGCCAGCAGTGAGTCAGGGGGCAGCGAGACCCAGTACTTC.

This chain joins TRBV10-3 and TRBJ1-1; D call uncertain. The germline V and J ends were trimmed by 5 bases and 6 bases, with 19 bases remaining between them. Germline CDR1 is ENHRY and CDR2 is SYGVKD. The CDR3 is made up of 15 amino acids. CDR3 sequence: CAISYASNRGAEAFF. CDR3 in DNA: TGTGCCATCAGTTACGCTTCGAATCGGGGAGCTGAAGCTTTCTTT.

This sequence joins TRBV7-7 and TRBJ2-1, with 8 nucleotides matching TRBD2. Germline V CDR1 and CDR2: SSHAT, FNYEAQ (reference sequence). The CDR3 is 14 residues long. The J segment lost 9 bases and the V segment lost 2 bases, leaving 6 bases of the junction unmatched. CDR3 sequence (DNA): TGTGCCAGCAGCTTAAACAGCGGGGGTTCTGAGCAGTTCTTC. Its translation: CASSLNSGGSEQFF.

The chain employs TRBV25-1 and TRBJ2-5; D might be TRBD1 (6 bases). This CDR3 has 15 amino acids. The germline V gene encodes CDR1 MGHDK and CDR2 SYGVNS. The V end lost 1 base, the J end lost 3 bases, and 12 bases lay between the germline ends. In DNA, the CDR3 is TGTGCCAGCAGTGAATGGGGCCACAGGGAAGAGACCCAGTACTTC. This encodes CASSEWGHREETQYF.

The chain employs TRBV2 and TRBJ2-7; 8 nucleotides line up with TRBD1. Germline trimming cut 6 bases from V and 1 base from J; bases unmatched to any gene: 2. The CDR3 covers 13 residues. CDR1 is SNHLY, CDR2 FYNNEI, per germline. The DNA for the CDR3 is TGTGCCAGCAGAAGACAGGGGTCCTACGAGCAGTACTTC. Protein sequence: CASRRQGSYEQYF.

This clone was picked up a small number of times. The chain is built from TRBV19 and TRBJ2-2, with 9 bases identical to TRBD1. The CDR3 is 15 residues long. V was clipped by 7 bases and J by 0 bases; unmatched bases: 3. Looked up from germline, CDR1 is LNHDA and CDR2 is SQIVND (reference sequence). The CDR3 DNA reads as TGTGCCAGTATACAGGGGGCCGCGAACACCGGGGAGCTGTTTTTT. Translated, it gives CASIQGAANTGELFF.

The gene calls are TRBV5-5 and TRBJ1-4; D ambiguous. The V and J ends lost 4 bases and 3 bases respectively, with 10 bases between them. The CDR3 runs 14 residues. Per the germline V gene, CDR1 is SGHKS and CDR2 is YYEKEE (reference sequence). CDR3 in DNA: TGTGCCAGCAGCCCAACGGGGTCTAATGAAAAACTGTTTTTT. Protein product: CASSPTGSNEKLFF.

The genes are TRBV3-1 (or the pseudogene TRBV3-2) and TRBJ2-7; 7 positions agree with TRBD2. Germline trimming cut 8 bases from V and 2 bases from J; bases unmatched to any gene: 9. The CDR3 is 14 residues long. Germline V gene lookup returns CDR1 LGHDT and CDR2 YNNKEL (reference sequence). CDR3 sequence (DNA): TGTGCCAGCTCCCTGGGGCTAGCGGCCTACGAGCAGTACTTC. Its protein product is CASSLGLAAYEQYF.